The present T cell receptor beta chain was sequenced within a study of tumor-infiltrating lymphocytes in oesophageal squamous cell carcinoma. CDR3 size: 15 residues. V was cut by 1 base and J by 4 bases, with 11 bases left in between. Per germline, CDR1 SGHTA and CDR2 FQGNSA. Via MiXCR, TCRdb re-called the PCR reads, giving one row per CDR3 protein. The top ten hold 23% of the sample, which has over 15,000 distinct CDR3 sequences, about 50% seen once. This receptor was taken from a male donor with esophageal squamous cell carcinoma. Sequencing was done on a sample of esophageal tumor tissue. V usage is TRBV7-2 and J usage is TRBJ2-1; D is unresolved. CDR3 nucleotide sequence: TGTGCCAGCAGCTTAGGACCGCCGAGTTACAATGAGCAGTTCTTC. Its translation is CASSLGPPSYNEQFF.